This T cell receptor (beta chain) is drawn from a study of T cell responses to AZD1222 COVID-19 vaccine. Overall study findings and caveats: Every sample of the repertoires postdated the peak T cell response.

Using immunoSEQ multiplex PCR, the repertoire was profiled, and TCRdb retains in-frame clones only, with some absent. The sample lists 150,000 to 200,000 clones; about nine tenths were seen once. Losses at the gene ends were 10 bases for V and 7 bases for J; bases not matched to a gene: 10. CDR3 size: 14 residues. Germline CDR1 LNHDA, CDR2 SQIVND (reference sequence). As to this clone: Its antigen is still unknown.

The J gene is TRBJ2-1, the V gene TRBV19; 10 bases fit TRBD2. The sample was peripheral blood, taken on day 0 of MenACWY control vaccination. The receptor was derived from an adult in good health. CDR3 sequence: CATSLAGVPNEQFF. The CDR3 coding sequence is TGTGCCACTTCTCTAGCGGGAGTTCCGAATGAGCAGTTCTTC.